The 24 T cell receptor beta chains below were found in one sample sequenced in a study of T cells in localized non-small cell lung cancer. Generated by immunoSEQ multiplex PCR, the TCRdb table keeps only in-frame clones and is missing some. The sample consists of under 45,000 clones, roughly 83% of them appearing once. Material: PBMCs, obtained before any cancer treatment. All receptors derive from a man aged 40 to 69 with stage II lung adenocarcinoma.

This clone is a singleton in its sample. The J gene is TRBJ2-1, the V gene TRBV7-2; no clear D gene. Looked up from germline, CDR1 is SGHTA and CDR2 is FQGNSA. The CDR3 consists of 13 residues. Trimming took 1 base from V and 10 from J, leaving 11 bases between them. The CDR3 loop reads CASSLGRAREQFF. CDR3 DNA: TGTGCCAGCAGCTTAGGAAGGGCGAGGGAGCAGTTCTTC.

This chain joins TRBV19 and TRBJ2-1; tentative D call: TRBD2 (5 bases). The CDR3 covers 20 residues. Germline CDR1 and CDR2: LNHDA and SQIVND (reference sequence). The V gene lost 3 bases and the J gene lost 0 bases, with 24 bases spanning the gap. The CDR3 here is CASSIPISSLGKGSYNEQFF. The CDR3 DNA follows: TGTGCCAGTAGTATCCCTATATCCTCACTAGGCAAAGGCTCCTACAATGAGCAGTTCTTC.

The chain combines TRBV5-8 with TRBJ1-5, with D uncertain. Deletions cut 2 bases from V and 7 bases from J, with 10 bases between. In germline, CDR1 is SGHTS, CDR2 YDEGEE. CDR3 length: 13 residues. In DNA form, the CDR3 reads TGTGCCAGCAGCTTATGGTCCCTCCAGCCCCAGCATTTT. Protein product: CASSLWSLQPQHF.

This clone showed up just a few times. The genes are TRBV19 and TRBJ2-3; weak D call: TRBD2 (6 bases). The germline V gene encodes CDR1 LNHDA and CDR2 SQIVND (reference sequence). With 7 bases removed from V and 0 bases from J, the gap between germline ends came to 23 bases. The CDR3 is made up of 18 amino acids. This chain's CDR3 is CASTRGRGSGKSTDTQYF. DNA for the CDR3: TGTGCCAGTACTCGGGGCCGGGGTAGCGGCAAAAGCACAGATACGCAGTATTTT. The whole variable domain, remainder taken from reference TRBV19 and TRBJ2-3, is DGGITQSPKYLFRKEGQNVTLSCEQNLNHDAMYWYRQDPGQGLRLIYYSQIVNDFQKGDIAEGYSVSREKKESFPLTVTSAQKNPTAFYLCASTRGRGSGKSTDTQYFGPGTRLTVL.

V gene TRBV11-2 combines with J gene TRBJ2-5; D not resolved. In germline, CDR1 is SGHAT, CDR2 FQNNGV. CDR3 size: 13 residues. The V end was cut by 3 bases, the J end by 5 bases, with 10 bases between. As DNA, the CDR3 is TGTGCCAGCAGCTTCGTTCGTGGGGAGACCCAGTACTTC. This encodes CASSFVRGETQYF. Full variable domain (outside the CDR3, taken from reference TRBV11-2 and TRBJ2-5): EAGVAQSPRYKIIEKRQSVAFWCNPISGHATLYWYQQILGQGPKLLIQFQNNGVVDDSQLPKDRFSAERLKGVDSTLKIQPAKLEDSAVYLCASSFVRGETQYFGPGTRLLVL.

The rearrangement joins TRBV5-1 to TRBJ1-5; D ambiguous. Deletions cut 1 base from V and 3 bases from J, with 11 bases between. The V gene's germline CDR1 is SGHRS and CDR2 YFSETQ. The CDR3 runs to 15 residues. CDR3 nucleotide sequence: TGCGCCAGCAGCTTGACCAGCGGGCTCAATCAGCCCCAGCATTTT. This sequence encodes CASSLTSGLNQPQHF.

This clone was counted a few times. The V and J genes are TRBV2 and TRBJ1-5, with D hard to call. Germline V gene sequence: CDR1 SNHLY, CDR2 FYNNEI. The length of the CDR3 is 13 residues. Trimming cost V 9 bases and J 7 bases, with 16 bases left between them. The CDR3 DNA sequence: TGTGCCAGTCTGGACTCAATCGGACAGCCCCAGCATTTT. Protein: CASLDSIGQPQHF.

The chain has TRBV19 and TRBJ1-3; perhaps TRBD1 as D (5 bases). The V and J ends lost 8 bases and 2 bases respectively, with 19 bases between them. Germline V gene data show CDR1 as LNHDA and CDR2 as SQIVND (reference sequence). This CDR3 is built from 16 residues. DNA for the CDR3: TGTGCCAGTCGGGACTGGCCAGGGAGAACTGGAAACACCATATATTTT. Its translation: CASRDWPGRTGNTIYF.

The rearrangement links TRBV27 to TRBJ2-7; 7 bases align to TRBD1. Germline V gene sequence: CDR1 MNHEY, CDR2 SMNVEV (reference sequence). The CDR3 covers 14 residues. The V and J ends lost 7 bases and 6 bases, in that order; junction bases with no gene match: 12. In DNA form, the CDR3 reads TGTGCCAGCACCCGCGACAGGGTTGGAGGCGAGCAGTACTTC. Its translation is CASTRDRVGGEQYF.

The rearrangement links TRBV4-2 to TRBJ2-5; 7 bases align to TRBD1. The CDR3 sequence is 14 residues long. Germline V CDR1 and CDR2: LGHNA, YNFKEQ. Trimming removed 2 bases from V and 5 bases from J; junction bases left unmatched: 5. Here the CDR3 reads CASSQLQGWETQYF. DNA of the CDR3: TGTGCCAGCAGCCAACTACAGGGGTGGGAGACCCAGTACTTC.

J is TRBJ2-3 and V is TRBV2, with unresolved D. The germline gives CDR1 SNHLY, CDR2 FYNNEI. Deletions cut 6 bases from V and 6 bases from J, with 10 bases between. This CDR3 has 12 amino acids. DNA of the CDR3: TGTGCCAGCAGCGCCATAGCCGATACGCAGTATTTT. It codes for CASSAIADTQYF.

In this sample, this clone turned up a few times. This chain links TRBV19 with TRBJ1-4, with D possibly TRBD1 on 6 matching bases. The germline V gene has CDR1 LNHDA and CDR2 SQIVND (reference sequence). The length of the CDR3 is 15 residues. V gave up 3 bases and J gave up 3 bases, with 11 bases separating them. The CDR3 sequence: CASSMWGASNEKLFF. The CDR3, as DNA: TGTGCCAGTAGTATGTGGGGGGCGTCTAATGAAAAACTGTTTTTT.

The genes are TRBV18 and TRBJ1-2, with 9 bases fitting TRBD1. The CDR3 extends over 13 amino acids. J was trimmed by 8 bases and V by 6 bases; bases with no gene match: 7. Germline V gene lookup returns CDR1 KGHSH and CDR2 LQKENI. The CDR3 reads CASSPGQGRGYTF. CDR3 sequence (DNA): TGTGCCAGCTCCCCGGGACAGGGACGGGGCTACACCTTC.

The rearrangement links TRBV6-1 to TRBJ2-7, with a weak D call TRBD1 (5 bases). The ends were cut back, 3 bases at V and 4 bases at J, with 19 bases in the middle. This CDR3 spans 16 amino acids. Per the germline V gene, CDR1 is MNHNS and CDR2 is SASEGT. The CDR3 here is CASSDWMTDPVYEQYF. In DNA form, the CDR3 reads TGTGCCAGCAGTGACTGGATGACAGACCCCGTATACGAGCAGTACTTC.

V usage is TRBV14 and J usage is TRBJ1-5; unclear D gene. V was pared by 1 base and J by 7 bases, with 8 bases between. The CDR3 is 13 amino acids. CDR1 and CDR2 from the germline V gene are SGHDN and FVKESK. Here the CDR3 DNA reads TGTGCCAGCAGCCAAGGAATGACCCAGCCCCAGCATTTT. Its translation: CASSQGMTQPQHF.

The V and J genes are TRBV2 and TRBJ2-2, with 15 nucleotides matching TRBD2. The CDR3 runs to 18 residues. The V segment lost 6 bases and the J segment 8 bases; nucleotides outside the gene matches: 13. Germline V gene data show CDR1 as SNHLY and CDR2 as FYNNEI. The CDR3: CASRFGLAGGPSSGELFF. CDR3 in DNA: TGTGCCAGCAGATTCGGACTAGCGGGAGGGCCGTCTTCGGGGGAGCTGTTTTTT.

The genes are TRBV11-2 and TRBJ2-3; a weak D match, TRBD1 (6 bases). Trimming stripped 4 bases from V and 0 bases from J, with 14 bases between. Per germline, CDR1 SGHAT and CDR2 FQNNGV. The CDR3 totals 16 residues. CDR3 residues: CASSSYRVSSTDTQYF. The CDR3 nucleotides are TGTGCCAGCAGCTCGTACAGGGTTTCTAGCACAGATACGCAGTATTTT. The whole variable domain, remainder taken from reference TRBV11-2 and TRBJ2-3, is EAGVAQSPRYKIIEKRQSVAFWCNPISGHATLYWYQQILGQGPKLLIQFQNNGVVDDSQLPKDRFSAERLKGVDSTLKIQPAKLEDSAVYLCASSSYRVSSTDTQYFGPGTRLTVL.

The rearrangement uses TRBV4-3 and TRBJ2-5; D is possibly TRBD1 (5 bases). The CDR3 is 13 residues long. The V gene's germline CDR1 is LGHNA and CDR2 YSLEER. V shed 4 bases and J shed 2 bases, with 8 bases lying between them. The CDR3 loop is CASSRQPQETQYF. Written as DNA, the CDR3 is TGCGCCAGCAGCCGACAGCCGCAAGAGACCCAGTACTTC.

The V and J genes are TRBV10-3 and TRBJ2-1, with D hard to call. V was trimmed by 2 bases and J by 7 bases, leaving 3 bases between them. The germline V gene encodes CDR1 ENHRY and CDR2 SYGVKD. This CDR3 has 11 amino acids. CDR3 sequence: CAISEINEQFF. DNA for the CDR3: TGTGCCATCAGTGAGATAAATGAGCAGTTCTTC.

The V call is TRBV15, the J call TRBJ1-2; 8 nucleotides align to TRBD1. The germline CDR1 and CDR2 sequences are LNHNV and YYDKDF (reference sequence). V trimming: 4 bases; J trimming: 6 bases; junction bases outside the gene matches: 16. The CDR3 totals 17 residues. Here the CDR3 reads CATSTGGQGGLLNGYTF. CDR3 DNA sequence: TGTGCCACCAGCACAGGAGGACAGGGAGGTCTTCTGAATGGCTACACCTTC.

The chain employs TRBV7-9 and TRBJ1-3; tentative D call: TRBD1 (6 bases). CDR3 length: 16 residues. V lost 1 base to trimming and J lost 2 bases, with 12 bases between them. The V gene's germline CDR1 is SEHNR and CDR2 FQNEAQ (reference sequence). CDR3 region: CASSLGGGFTGNTIYF. DNA of the CDR3: TGTGCCAGCAGCTTAGGAGGGGGGTTCACTGGAAACACCATATATTTT.

This chain links TRBV10-3 with TRBJ2-1; 11 bases align to TRBD2. CDR3 length equals 16 residues. Trimming at V came to 7 bases and at J to 6 bases, leaving 11 bases not matched to a gene. From germline, CDR1 is ENHRY and CDR2 SYGVKD. The CDR3 region has the DNA TGTGCCATCACTAAGACTAGCGGGGAGTACCCCAATGAGCAGTTCTTC. This translates into CAITKTSGEYPNEQFF.

The rearrangement uses TRBV7-3 and TRBJ2-3; 7 nucleotides match TRBD2. The CDR3 totals 16 residues. CDR1 is SGHTA, CDR2 FQGTGA, per germline. J gave up 7 bases and V 5 bases, and 15 bases lay outside the gene matches. The CDR3 spells CASSPLAAGVVNTQYF. CDR3 sequence (DNA): TGTGCCAGCAGCCCACTAGCCGCGGGAGTTGTAAATACGCAGTATTTT.

The chain carries TRBV4-1 and TRBJ1-3, with D unclear. This CDR3 has 18 amino acids. Germline V CDR1 and CDR2: MGHRA, YSYEKL. The ends were cut back, 0 bases at V and 0 bases at J, with 15 bases in the middle. The DNA for the CDR3 is TGCGCCAGCAGCCAAGATCTTATCTGGGCCGGCTCTGGAAACACCATATATTTT. Protein: CASSQDLIWAGSGNTIYF.